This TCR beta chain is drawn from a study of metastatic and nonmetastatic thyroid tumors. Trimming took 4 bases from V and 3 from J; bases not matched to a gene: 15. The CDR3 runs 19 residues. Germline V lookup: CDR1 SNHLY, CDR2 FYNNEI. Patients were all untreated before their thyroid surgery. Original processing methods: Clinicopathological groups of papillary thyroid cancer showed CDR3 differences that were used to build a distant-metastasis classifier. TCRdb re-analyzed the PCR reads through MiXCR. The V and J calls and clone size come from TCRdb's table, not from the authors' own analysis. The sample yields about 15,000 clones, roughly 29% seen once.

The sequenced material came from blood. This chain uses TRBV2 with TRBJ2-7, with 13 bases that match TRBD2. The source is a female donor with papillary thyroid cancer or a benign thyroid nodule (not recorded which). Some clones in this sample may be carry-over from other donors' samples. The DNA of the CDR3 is TGTGCCAGCAGTGGATGGACAGTACGGACTAGCGGGAGATACTACGAGCAGTACTTC. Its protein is CASSGWTVRTSGRYYEQYF.